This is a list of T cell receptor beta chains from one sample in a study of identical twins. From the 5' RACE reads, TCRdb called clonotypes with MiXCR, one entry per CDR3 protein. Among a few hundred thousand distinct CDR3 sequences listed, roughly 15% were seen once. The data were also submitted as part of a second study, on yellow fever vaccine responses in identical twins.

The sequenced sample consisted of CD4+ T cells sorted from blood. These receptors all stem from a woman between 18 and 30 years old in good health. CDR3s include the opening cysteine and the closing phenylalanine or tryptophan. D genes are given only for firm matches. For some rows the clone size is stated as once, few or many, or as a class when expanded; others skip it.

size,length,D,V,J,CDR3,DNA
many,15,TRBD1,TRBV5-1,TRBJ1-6,CASSLPGGENSPLHF,TGCGCCAGCAGCTTGCCAGGGGGTGAAAATTCACCCCTCCACTTT
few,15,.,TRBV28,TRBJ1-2,CASTVASGTLYGYTF,TGTGCCAGCACCGTTGCGTCAGGGACACTCTATGGCTACACCTTC
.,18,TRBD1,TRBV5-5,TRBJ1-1,CASRPDRGRYPTNTEAFF,TGTGCCAGCAGGCCGGACAGGGGGCGATACCCCACGAACACTGAAGCTTTCTTT
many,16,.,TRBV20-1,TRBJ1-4,CSAIPDSRGWDEKLFF,TGCAGTGCTATCCCCGACTCCAGGGGATGGGATGAAAAACTGTTTTTT
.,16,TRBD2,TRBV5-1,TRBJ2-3,CASSLAGGGTTDTQYF,TGCGCCAGCAGCTTGGCTGGGGGAGGGACCACAGATACGCAGTATTTT
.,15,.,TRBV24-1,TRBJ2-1,CATSDLPPKEDEQFF,TGTGCCACCAGTGATTTGCCGCCGAAAGAGGATGAGCAGTTCTTC
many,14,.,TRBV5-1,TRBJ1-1,CASSRWTGNTEAFF,TGCGCCAGCAGCCGCTGGACGGGAAACACTGAAGCTTTCTTT
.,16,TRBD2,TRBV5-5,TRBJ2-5,CASSLEGGGARETQYF,TGTGCCAGCAGCTTGGAGGGCGGGGGGGCCCGCGAGACCCAGTACTTC
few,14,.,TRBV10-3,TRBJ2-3,CAINLGARSDTQYF,TGTGCCATCAATCTAGGGGCGCGGTCAGATACGCAGTATTTT
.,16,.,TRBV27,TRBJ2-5,CASSLSPARLQETQYF,TGTGCCAGCAGTTTATCACCAGCTCGACTACAAGAGACCCAGTACTTC
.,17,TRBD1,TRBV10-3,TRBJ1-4,CAISASPTGTGYEKLFF,TGTGCCATCAGTGCCTCCCCAACCGGGACAGGGTATGAAAAACTGTTTTTT
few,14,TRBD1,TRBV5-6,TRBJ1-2,CASSWGQGGYGYTF,TGTGCCAGCAGCTGGGGACAGGGAGGATATGGCTACACCTTC
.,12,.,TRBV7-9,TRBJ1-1,CASSLKGTEAFF,TGTGCCAGCAGCTTAAAGGGCACTGAAGCTTTCTTT
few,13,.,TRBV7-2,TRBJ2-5,CASSLEVQETQYF,TGTGCCAGCAGCTTAGAGGTTCAGGAGACCCAGTACTTC
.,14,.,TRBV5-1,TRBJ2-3,CASSFGRVGDTQYF,TGCGCCAGCAGCTTCGGCAGGGTGGGAGATACGCAGTATTTT
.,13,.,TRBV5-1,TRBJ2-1,CASSLVPVDEQFF,TGCGCCAGCAGCTTGGTGCCGGTCGATGAGCAGTTCTTC
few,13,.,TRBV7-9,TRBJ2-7,CASRIDGSYEQYF,TGTGCCAGCAGAATCGACGGATCCTACGAGCAGTACTTC
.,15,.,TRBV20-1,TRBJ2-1,CSAKGQRGVRNEQFF,TGCAGTGCTAAAGGGCAGCGTGGGGTTCGCAATGAGCAGTTCTTC
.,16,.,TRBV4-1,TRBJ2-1,CASSQSPPFAFNEQFF,TGCGCCAGCAGCCAATCCCCCCCCTTTGCTTTCAATGAGCAGTTCTTC
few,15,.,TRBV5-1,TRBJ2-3,CASSSLGTSTDTQYF,TGCGCCAGCAGCTCGCTCGGGACTAGCACAGATACGCAGTATTTT
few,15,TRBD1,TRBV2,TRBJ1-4,CASSPTTGSNEKLFF,TGTGCCAGCAGTCCGACGACAGGGAGTAATGAAAAACTGTTTTTT
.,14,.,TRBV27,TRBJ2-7,CASRRADRPYEQYF,TGTGCCAGCCGCCGAGCAGACAGACCCTACGAGCAGTACTTC
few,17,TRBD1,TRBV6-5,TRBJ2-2,CASSYSTGSPNTGELFF,TGTGCCAGCAGTTACTCGACAGGGAGCCCAAACACCGGGGAGCTGTTTTTT
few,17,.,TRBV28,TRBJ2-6,CASSFGPYPSGANVLTF,TGTGCCAGCAGTTTCGGCCCCTATCCCTCTGGGGCCAACGTCCTGACTTTC
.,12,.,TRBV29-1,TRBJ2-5,CSVESPEETQYF,TGCAGCGTTGAATCTCCAGAAGAGACCCAGTACTTC
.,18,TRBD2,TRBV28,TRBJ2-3,CASSWGTSGGTHTDTQYF,TGTGCCAGCAGTTGGGGGACTAGCGGAGGAACTCACACAGATACGCAGTATTTT
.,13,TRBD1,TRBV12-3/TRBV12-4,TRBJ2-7,CASSWTGSDGQYF,TGTGCCAGCAGTTGGACAGGGTCGGACGGGCAGTACTTC
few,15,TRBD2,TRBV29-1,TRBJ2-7,CSALGKPQAGYEQYF,TGCAGCGCCCTAGGAAAGCCTCAAGCGGGATACGAGCAGTACTTC
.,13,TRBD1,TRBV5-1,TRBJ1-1,CASSLLTGDEAFF,TGCGCCAGCAGCTTACTGACAGGGGATGAAGCTTTCTTT
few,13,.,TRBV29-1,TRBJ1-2,CSADEQGVYGYTF,TGCAGTGCAGATGAACAGGGTGTATATGGCTACACCTTC
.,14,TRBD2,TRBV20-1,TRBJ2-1,CSARPSGSINEQFF,TGCAGTGCCAGACCTAGCGGGAGTATCAATGAGCAGTTCTTC
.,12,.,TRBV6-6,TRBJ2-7,CASSYGAVEQYF,TGTGCCAGCAGTTACGGCGCAGTAGAGCAGTACTTC
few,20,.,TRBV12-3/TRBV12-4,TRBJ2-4,CASSFPPQGGWGDRKNIQYF,TGTGCCAGCAGTTTTCCCCCGCAGGGAGGCTGGGGGGACCGAAAAAACATTCAGTACTTC
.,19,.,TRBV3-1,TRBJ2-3,CASSQDRGRRVLRTDTQYF,TGTGCCAGCAGCCAAGATAGGGGGAGAAGGGTTTTGCGCACAGATACGCAGTATTTT
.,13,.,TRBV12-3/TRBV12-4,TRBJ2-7,CASSIDLVYEQYF,TGTGCCAGCAGTATCGATCTTGTCTACGAGCAGTACTTC
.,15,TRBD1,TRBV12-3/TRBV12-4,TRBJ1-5,CASSWSGGLNQPQHF,TGTGCCAGCAGTTGGTCAGGGGGTCTCAATCAGCCCCAGCATTTT
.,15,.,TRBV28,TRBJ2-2,CASSAGFANTGELFF,TGTGCCAGCAGTGCAGGCTTCGCGAACACCGGGGAGCTGTTTTTT
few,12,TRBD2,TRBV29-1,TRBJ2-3,CSVEGLADTQYF,TGCAGCGTCGAAGGACTAGCAGATACGCAGTATTTT
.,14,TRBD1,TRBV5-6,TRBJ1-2,CASSLVGQGYGYTF,TGTGCCAGCAGCTTGGTTGGACAGGGATATGGCTACACCTTC
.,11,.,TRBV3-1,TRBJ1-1,CASSQGNEAFF,TGTGCCAGCAGCCAGGGGAATGAAGCTTTCTTT
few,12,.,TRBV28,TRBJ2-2,CASGPWAGELFF,TGTGCCAGCGGGCCTTGGGCCGGGGAGCTGTTTTTT
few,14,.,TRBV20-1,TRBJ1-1,CSARGGAGITEAFF,TGCAGTGCTAGAGGGGGTGCAGGGATCACTGAAGCTTTCTTT
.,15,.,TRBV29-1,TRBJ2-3,CSSYPLISSTDTQYF,TGCAGCTCTTACCCGCTTATATCTAGCACAGATACGCAGTATTTT
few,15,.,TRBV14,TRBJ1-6,CASSQGDAYNSPLHF,TGTGCCAGCAGCCAAGGGGATGCATATAATTCACCCCTCCACTTT
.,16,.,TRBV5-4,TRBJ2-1,CASSLVPGGVANEQFF,TGTGCCAGCAGCTTGGTGCCAGGGGGGGTTGCGAATGAGCAGTTCTTC
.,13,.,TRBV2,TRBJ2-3,CATSNGGTDTQYF,TGTGCCACTTCTAACGGGGGCACAGATACGCAGTATTTT